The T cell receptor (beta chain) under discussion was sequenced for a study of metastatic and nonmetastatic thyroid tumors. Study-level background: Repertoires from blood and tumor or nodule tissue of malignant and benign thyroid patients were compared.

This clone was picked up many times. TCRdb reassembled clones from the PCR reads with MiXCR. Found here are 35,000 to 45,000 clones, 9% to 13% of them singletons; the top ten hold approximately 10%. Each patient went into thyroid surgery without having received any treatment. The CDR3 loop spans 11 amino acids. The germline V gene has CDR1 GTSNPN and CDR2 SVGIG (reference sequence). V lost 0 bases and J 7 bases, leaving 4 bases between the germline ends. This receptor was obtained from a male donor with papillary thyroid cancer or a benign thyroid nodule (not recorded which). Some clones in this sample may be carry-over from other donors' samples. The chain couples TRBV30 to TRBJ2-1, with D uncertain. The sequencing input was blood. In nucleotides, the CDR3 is TGTGCCTGGAGTGTACCTAATGAGCAGTTCTTC. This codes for CAWSVPNEQFF.